This TCR beta chain was observed in a study of T cell responses to AZD1222 COVID-19 vaccine. The study's findings and limits: In a largely white British group with more females than males, clonal diversity was possibly underestimated. Only a handful of AZD1222 recipients were seropositive at baseline.

The CDR3 is 13 amino acids. V gave up 7 bases and J gave up 0 bases, with 7 bases separating them. Germline CDR1 and CDR2: SNHLY and FYNNEI. There are many counts of this clone. Its antigen is still unknown. Here immunoSEQ multiplex PCR was the method, and the copy in TCRdb shows in-frame clones only, minus some. This table holds some 150,000 clones, around nine tenths found once. Here the sequenced sample was peripheral blood, taken 28 days after the second AZD1222 dose. The TCR sequence derives from an adult who received the AZD1222 COVID-19 vaccine. This chain connects TRBV2 to TRBJ1-5; no clear D gene. CDR3 DNA: TGTGCCAGCATGAGGGATAGCAATCAGCCCCAGCATTTT. This encodes CASMRDSNQPQHF.